The source of this TCR beta chain is a study of shared clonotypes between healthy human individuals. Study overall: Three CD4 naive, three CD4 memory, two CD8 naive and one CD8 memory plate were used per donor.

The CDR3 runs to 14 residues. Germline V gives CDR1 SEHNR, CDR2 FQNEAQ (reference sequence). The V gene lost 5 bases and the J gene lost 5 bases, with 15 bases spanning the gap. Deep level was the assay's run setting. Splitting of each subset's genomic DNA was done evenly across several immunoSEQ plates. The data were produced by immunoSEQ multiplex PCR, yet TCRdb's version contains in-frame clones alone and is incomplete. The sample lists under 1,900,000 clones, approximately 98.5% occurring once. V usage is TRBV7-9 and J usage is TRBJ2-5, with D tentatively TRBD2 (6 bases). Sequencing input: naive CD4+ T cells sorted from blood. Subset noted: CD45RA+ positively selected. The receptor was derived from a man in his thirties or forties in good health. The CDR3 region has the DNA TGTGCCAGCAGCCAAGGGACTCTCCGGGAGACCCAGTACTTC. Translation gives CASSQGTLRETQYF.